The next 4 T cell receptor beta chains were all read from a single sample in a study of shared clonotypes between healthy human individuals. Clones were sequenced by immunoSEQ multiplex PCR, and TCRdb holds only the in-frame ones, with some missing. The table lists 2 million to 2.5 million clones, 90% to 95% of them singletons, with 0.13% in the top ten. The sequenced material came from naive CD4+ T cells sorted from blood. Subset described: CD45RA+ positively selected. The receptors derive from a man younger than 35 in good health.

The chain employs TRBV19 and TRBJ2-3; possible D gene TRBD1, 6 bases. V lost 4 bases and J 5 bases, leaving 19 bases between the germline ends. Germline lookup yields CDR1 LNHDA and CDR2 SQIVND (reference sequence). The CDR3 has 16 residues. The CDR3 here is CASSTLQGWAQDTQYF. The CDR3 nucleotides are TGTGCCAGTAGTACCCTACAGGGATGGGCACAAGATACGCAGTATTTT.

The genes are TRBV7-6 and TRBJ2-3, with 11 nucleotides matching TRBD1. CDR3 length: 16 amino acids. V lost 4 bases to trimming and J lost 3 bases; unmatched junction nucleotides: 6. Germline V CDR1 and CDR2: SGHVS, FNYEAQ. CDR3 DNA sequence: TGTGCCAGCAGCTATGGCCGGGACAGGGGGACAGATACGCAGTATTTT. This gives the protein CASSYGRDRGTDTQYF.

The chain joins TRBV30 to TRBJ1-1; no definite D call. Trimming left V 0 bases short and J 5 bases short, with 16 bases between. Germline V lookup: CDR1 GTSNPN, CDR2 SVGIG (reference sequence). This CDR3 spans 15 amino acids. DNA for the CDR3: TGTGCCTGGAGTGTACAATATCTTCTCGTGACTGAAGCTTTCTTT. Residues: CAWSVQYLLVTEAFF.

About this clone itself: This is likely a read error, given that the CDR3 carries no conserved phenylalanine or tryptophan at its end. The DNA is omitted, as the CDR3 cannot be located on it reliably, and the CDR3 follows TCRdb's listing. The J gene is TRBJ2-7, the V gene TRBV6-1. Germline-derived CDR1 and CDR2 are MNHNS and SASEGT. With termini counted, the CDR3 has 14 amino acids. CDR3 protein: CASSGGALQTTFRL.